The sequence of this T cell receptor (beta chain) was determined in a study of response to subunit inactivated influenza vaccine. General study points: Authors suggested each seasonal influenza vaccination recruits few new T cells.

TCRdb reanalysed the RT-PCR reads using MiXCR and keeps one entry per CDR3 protein. The repertoire has roughly 700,000 distinct CDR3 sequences, roughly 14% of them found once; the top ten carry 6% to 8%. Germline loops: CDR1 SGHVS, CDR2 FNYEAQ. The CDR3 runs to 15 residues. Deletions cut 1 base from V and 0 bases from J, with 7 bases between. This clonotype has at least ten counts. No antigen is known for it. The genes are TRBV7-6 and TRBJ2-1, with D perhaps TRBD2 (6 bases). The sample was PBMCs from blood, taken approximately 15 days before vaccination. The receptor was isolated from a man aged 45-65 years who received an inactivated influenza vaccine. In nucleotides, the CDR3 is TGTGCCAGCAGCTTAGAGACTAGCTCCTACAATGAGCAGTTCTTC. This gives the protein CASSLETSSYNEQFF.